Presented here are 21 T cell receptor beta chains from one specimen sequenced in a study of T cell responses to AZD1222 COVID-19 vaccine. The repertoire was sequenced with immunoSEQ multiplex PCR; TCRdb's copy has only in-frame clones and lacks some. The data show 120,000 or so clones, roughly 88% seen once. Material: peripheral blood, obtained on day 0 of AZD1222 vaccination. The receptors derive from an adult in good health.

V and J are TRBV6-5 and TRBJ2-1; weak D call: TRBD1 (5 bases). The V gene lost 2 bases and the J gene lost 8 bases, with 10 bases spanning the gap. The CDR3 contains 13 residues. Germline CDR1 reads MNHEY; CDR2 reads SVGAGI. The CDR3 reads CASSYTKGYEQFF. As DNA, the CDR3 is TGTGCCAGCAGTTACACCAAGGGGTATGAGCAGTTCTTC.

V usage is TRBV7-8 and J usage is TRBJ1-2; 7 bases map to TRBD1. Germline lookup yields CDR1 SGHVS and CDR2 FQNEAQ. V lost 0 bases and J lost 4; bases outside the gene matches: 11. The CDR3 totals 17 residues. The CDR3 DNA reads as TGTGCCAGCAGCTTAGCGGTCGCGACAGGGACATCCTATGGCTACACCTTC. It specifies CASSLAVATGTSYGYTF.

V usage is TRBV3-1 (or the pseudogene TRBV3-2) and J usage is TRBJ2-2; D could derive from TRBD1 or TRBD2 (5 bases each). V gave up 0 bases and J gave up 9 bases, with 17 bases separating them. Germline CDR1 is LGHDT and CDR2 is YNNKEL (reference sequence). The CDR3 length is 16 residues. In DNA form, the CDR3 reads TGTGCCAGCAGCCAAGATGGGGGTATCCTTTTCCGGGAGCTGTTTTTT. This codes for CASSQDGGILFRELFF.

The chain uses TRBV4-1 and TRBJ1-2; D is uncertain. The CDR3 consists of 15 residues. Trimming left V 1 base short and J 4 bases short, with 13 bases between. Germline V CDR1 and CDR2: MGHRA, YSYEKL. CDR3 loop: CASSQGYMGVYGYTF. Here the CDR3 DNA reads TGCGCCAGCAGCCAAGGGTATATGGGTGTCTATGGCTACACCTTC.

V usage is TRBV5-1 and J usage is TRBJ2-7; possibly TRBD2 for D (6 bases). The CDR3 contains 14 residues. The germline V and J ends were trimmed by 4 bases and 7 bases, with 18 bases remaining between them. Germline V lookup: CDR1 SGHRS, CDR2 YFSETQ. The DNA for the CDR3 is TGCGCCAGCAGCCCCGGGACTCCCCCGCGGGAGCAGTACTTC. Its translation is CASSPGTPPREQYF.

V usage is TRBV29-1 and J usage is TRBJ2-1, with D perhaps matching TRBD1 or TRBD2 (5 bases each). CDR1 is SQVTM and CDR2 is ANQGSEA in the germline V gene. The CDR3 sequence is 14 residues long. Between the trimmed V and J ends, which lost 7 bases and 3 bases, there was a span of 16 bases. DNA for the CDR3: TGCAGCGCCGGTACGGGGCAACTCTACAATGAGCAGTTCTTC. Translation: CSAGTGQLYNEQFF.

The rearrangement uses TRBV5-4 and TRBJ1-1; perhaps TRBD1 as D (6 bases). The germline V gene encodes CDR1 SGHNT and CDR2 YYREEE (reference sequence). Trimming stripped 5 bases from V and 0 bases from J, with 14 bases between. The CDR3 sequence is 15 residues long. CDR3 DNA sequence: TGTGCCAGCAGAGAAAGGGGGGAAATGAACACTGAAGCTTTCTTT. Translating it yields CASRERGEMNTEAFF.

The genes are TRBV7-9 and TRBJ1-4; D gene ambiguous. Trimming left V 5 bases short and J 4 bases short, with 20 bases between. The CDR3 extends over 17 amino acids. In germline, CDR1 is SEHNR, CDR2 FQNEAQ (reference sequence). The CDR3 DNA sequence: TGTGCCAGCAGCGGCCTTGCCCGAAGCCCCTTTAATGAAAAACTGTTTTTT. Translating it yields CASSGLARSPFNEKLFF.

The CDR3 DNA is TGTGCCAGCAGCTTAGGGGCGGGACAGTGGGGGAGCTATGGCTACACCTTC. This translates into CASSLGAGQWGSYGYTF. This chain connects TRBV7-8 to TRBJ1-2, with TRBD1 matching 7 bases. Trimming removed 1 base from V and 4 bases from J; junction bases left unmatched: 12. The CDR3 has 17 residues. CDR1 and CDR2 (germline): SGHVS, FQNEAQ.

The V and J genes are TRBV5-1 and TRBJ2-7; D not resolved. The CDR3 runs 15 residues. V was shortened by 3 bases and J by 6 bases, with 19 bases between the two germline ends. Germline assignment: CDR1 SGHRS and CDR2 YFSETQ. Written as DNA, the CDR3 is TGCGCCAGCAGCTCAAATAACGGACGGAACCTCGAGCAGTACTTC. It codes for CASSSNNGRNLEQYF.

The rearrangement uses TRBV28 and TRBJ1-6, with a possible D match to TRBD1 (5 bases). Trimming left V 7 bases short and J 0 bases short, with 16 bases between. This CDR3 is 17 amino acids long. The germline CDR1 and CDR2 sequences are MDHEN and SYDVKM. CDR3: CASTPGTLSSYNSPLHF. CDR3 DNA sequence: TGTGCCAGCACCCCGGGGACTCTGAGCTCCTATAATTCACCCCTCCACTTT.

CDR3 sequence: CSVGVGAADTQYF. CDR3 nucleotide sequence: TGCAGCGTTGGGGTGGGGGCAGCAGATACGCAGTATTTT. The V gene is TRBV29-1, the J gene TRBJ2-3; the D gene is possibly TRBD1 (6 bases). The germline V gene has CDR1 SQVTM and CDR2 ANQGSEA. Trimming shortened V by 4 bases and J by 4 bases, and 12 bases separated the two germline ends. The CDR3 contains 13 residues.

A remark on this clone: This CDR3 is also generated by other DNA sequences in the sample. The rearrangement links TRBV28 to TRBJ1-2; D call uncertain. Germline lookup yields CDR1 MDHEN and CDR2 SYDVKM. V lost 2 bases and J lost 5, with 6 bases in between. The CDR3 sequence is 12 residues long. The CDR3 DNA follows: TGTGCCAGCAGTTTAAGGGATTATGGCTACACCTTC. Translation gives CASSLRDYGYTF.

This chain uses TRBV11-3 with TRBJ1-3; D unclear. Trimming cost V 4 bases and J 2 bases, with 12 bases left between them. CDR1 is SGHNT and CDR2 is YENEEA in the germline V gene. The CDR3 runs 15 residues. Written as DNA, the CDR3 is TGTGCCAGCAGCTCCCCGAGGTTCGCTGGAAACACCATATATTTT. It encodes CASSSPRFAGNTIYF. Combining the CDR3 with reference TRBV11-3 and TRBJ1-3 gives the whole variable domain EAGVVQSPRYKIIEKKQPVAFWCNPISGHNTLYWYLQNLGQGPELLIRYENEEAVDDSQLPKDRFSAERLKGVDSTLKIQPAELGDSAVYLCASSSPRFAGNTIYFGEGSWLTVV.

The rearrangement uses TRBV3-1 (or the pseudogene TRBV3-2) and TRBJ1-6, with D perhaps matching TRBD1 (6 bases). The CDR3 covers 16 residues. CDR1 is LGHDT and CDR2 is YNNKEL in the germline V gene (reference sequence). V lost 0 bases and J 10 bases, leaving 16 bases between the germline ends. CDR3 nucleotides: TGTGCCAGCAGCCAAGATCTTCTACAGGGAAACTCACCCCTCCACTTT. It is translated as CASSQDLLQGNSPLHF.

As regards this clone: The junction departs from the called germline gene at one end, perhaps through a read error. J is TRBJ2-2 and V is TRBV27; TRBD1 is a possible D gene (6 bases). The CDR3 runs 17 residues. Germline CDR1 and CDR2: MNHEY and SMNVEV (reference sequence). CDR3 in amino acids: CASRLWGRGSNTGELFF. The CDR3 bases are TGTGCCAGCCGTTTATGGGGGCGCGGCTCGAACACCGGGGAGCTGTTTTTT.

The CDR3 sequence is CASSSWRVTYEQYF. The DNA for the CDR3 is TGTGCCAGCAGCTCTTGGAGGGTAACCTACGAGCAGTACTTC. This chain connects TRBV6-5 to TRBJ2-7; D possibly corresponds to TRBD2 (6 bases). Germline CDR1 and CDR2: MNHEY and SVGAGI. This CDR3 has 14 amino acids. Trimming removed 6 bases from V and 2 bases from J, with 14 bases in between.

The chain combines TRBV6-1 with TRBJ2-1; TRBD1 or TRBD2 may be the D gene (6 bases each). Between the trimmed V and J ends, which lost 2 bases and 2 bases, there was a span of 10 bases. Germline V gene data show CDR1 as MNHNS and CDR2 as SASEGT. The CDR3 length is 15 residues. CDR3 loop: CASSELGGPYNEQFF. The DNA for the CDR3 is TGTGCCAGCAGTGAACTGGGGGGCCCCTACAATGAGCAGTTCTTC.

This chain connects TRBV24-1 to TRBJ2-3; D unclear. V shed 5 bases and J shed 4 bases, with 6 bases lying between them. Germline CDR1 KGHDR, CDR2 SFDVKD. This CDR3 is built from 12 residues. In DNA form, the CDR3 reads TGTGCCACCAGTGGTGGGCCAGATACGCAGTATTTT. Residues: CATSGGPDTQYF.

The chain carries TRBV11-2 and TRBJ1-5; tentative D call: TRBD1 (5 bases). The length of the CDR3 is 16 residues. Per germline, CDR1 SGHAT and CDR2 FQNNGV. Trimming took off 6 bases at V and 0 bases at J, with 15 bases between the two ends. The CDR3 DNA reads TGTGCCAGCAGTCAAGGGACGCTCGATAGCAATCAGCCCCAGCATTTT. Translation gives CASSQGTLDSNQPQHF.

The gene calls are TRBV27 and TRBJ2-7; weak D call: TRBD2 (6 bases). The CDR3 has 15 residues. In germline, CDR1 is MNHEY, CDR2 SMNVEV (reference sequence). Trimming removed 0 bases at V and 3 bases at J, with 12 bases between. The CDR3 DNA reads TGTGCCAGCAGTTTATCTGGATATAGCGGCTACGAGCAGTACTTC. Translating gives CASSLSGYSGYEQYF.